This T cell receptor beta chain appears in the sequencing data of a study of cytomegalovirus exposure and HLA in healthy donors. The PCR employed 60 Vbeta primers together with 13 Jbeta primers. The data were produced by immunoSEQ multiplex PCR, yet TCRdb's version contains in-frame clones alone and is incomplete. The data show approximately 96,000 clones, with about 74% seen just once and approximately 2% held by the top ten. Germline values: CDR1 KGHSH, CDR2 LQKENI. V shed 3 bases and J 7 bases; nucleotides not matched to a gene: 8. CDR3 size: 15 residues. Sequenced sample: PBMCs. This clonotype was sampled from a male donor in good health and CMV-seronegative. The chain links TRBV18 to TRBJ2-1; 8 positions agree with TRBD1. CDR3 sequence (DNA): TGTGCCAGCTCACCCAATCGACAGGGGTCAAATGAGCAGTTCTTC. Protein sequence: CASSPNRQGSNEQFF.